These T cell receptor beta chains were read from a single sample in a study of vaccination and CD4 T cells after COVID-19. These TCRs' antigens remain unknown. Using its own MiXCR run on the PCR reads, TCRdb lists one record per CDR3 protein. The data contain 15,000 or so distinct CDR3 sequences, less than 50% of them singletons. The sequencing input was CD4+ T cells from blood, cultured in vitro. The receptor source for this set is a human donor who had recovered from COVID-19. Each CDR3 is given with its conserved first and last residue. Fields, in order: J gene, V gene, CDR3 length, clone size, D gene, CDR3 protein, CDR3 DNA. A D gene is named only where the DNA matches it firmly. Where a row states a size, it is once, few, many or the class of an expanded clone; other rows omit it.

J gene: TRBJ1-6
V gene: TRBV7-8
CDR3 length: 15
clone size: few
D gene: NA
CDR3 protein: CASSSSYHRNSPLHF
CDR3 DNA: TGTGCCAGCAGTTCTAGTTACCACCGTAATTCACCCCTCCACTTT

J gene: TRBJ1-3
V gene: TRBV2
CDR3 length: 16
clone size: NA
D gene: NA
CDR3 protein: CASSDHGGGSQNTIYF
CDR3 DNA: TGTGCCAGCAGTGACCATGGGGGGGGGTCTCAGAACACCATATATTTT

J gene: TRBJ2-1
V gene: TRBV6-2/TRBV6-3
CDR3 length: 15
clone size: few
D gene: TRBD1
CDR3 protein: CASSKQGSSYNEQFF
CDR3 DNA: TGTGCCAGCAGTAAACAGGGGAGCTCCTACAATGAGCAGTTCTTC

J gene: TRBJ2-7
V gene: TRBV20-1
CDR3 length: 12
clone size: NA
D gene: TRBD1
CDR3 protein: CSAERDRREQYF
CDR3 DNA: TGCAGTGCTGAACGGGACAGGAGAGAGCAGTACTTC

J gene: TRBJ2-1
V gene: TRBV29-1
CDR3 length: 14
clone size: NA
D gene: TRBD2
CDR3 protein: CSVESAGGGNEQFF
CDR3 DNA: TGCAGCGTTGAATCAGCGGGAGGTGGTAATGAGCAGTTCTTC

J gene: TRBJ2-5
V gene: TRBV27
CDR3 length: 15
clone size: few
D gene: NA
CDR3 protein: CARGVEGRLQETQYF
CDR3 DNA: TGTGCCAGGGGGGTTGAAGGGAGGCTCCAAGAGACCCAGTACTTC

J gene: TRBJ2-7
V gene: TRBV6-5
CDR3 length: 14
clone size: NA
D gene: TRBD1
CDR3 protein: CASSDSGQGNEQYF
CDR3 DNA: TGTGCCAGCAGTGACTCGGGACAGGGAAACGAGCAGTACTTC

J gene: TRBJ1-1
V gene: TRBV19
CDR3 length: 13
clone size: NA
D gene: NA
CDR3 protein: CASSIGRGTEAFF
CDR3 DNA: TGTGCCAGTAGTATTGGGAGAGGGACTGAAGCTTTCTTT

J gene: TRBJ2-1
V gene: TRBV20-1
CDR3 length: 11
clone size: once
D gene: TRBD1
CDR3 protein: CSAGQGYEQFF
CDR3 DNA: TGCAGTGCGGGACAGGGATATGAGCAGTTCTTC

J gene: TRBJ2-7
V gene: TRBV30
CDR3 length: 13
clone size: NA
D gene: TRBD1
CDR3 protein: CAWLTGGSYEQYF
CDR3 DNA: TGTGCCTGGTTGACAGGGGGCTCCTACGAGCAGTACTTC

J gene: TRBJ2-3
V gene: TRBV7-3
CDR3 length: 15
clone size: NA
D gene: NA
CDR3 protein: CASSLTSLGTDTQYF
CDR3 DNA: TGTGCCAGCAGCTTGACTAGTTTAGGCACAGATACGCAGTATTTT

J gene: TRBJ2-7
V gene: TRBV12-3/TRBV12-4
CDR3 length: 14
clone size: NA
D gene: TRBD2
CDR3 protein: CASSLIAGGSGQYF
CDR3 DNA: TGTGCCAGCAGTTTAATAGCGGGAGGGAGTGGGCAGTACTTC

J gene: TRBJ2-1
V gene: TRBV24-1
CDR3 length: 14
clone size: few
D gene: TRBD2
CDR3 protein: CATSGGGPYNEQFF
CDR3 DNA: TGTGCCACCAGTGGGGGGGGACCATACAATGAGCAGTTCTTC

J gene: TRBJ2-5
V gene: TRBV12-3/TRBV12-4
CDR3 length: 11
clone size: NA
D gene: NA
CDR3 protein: CASSAGETQYF
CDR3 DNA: TGTGCCAGCAGTGCCGGGGAGACCCAGTACTTC

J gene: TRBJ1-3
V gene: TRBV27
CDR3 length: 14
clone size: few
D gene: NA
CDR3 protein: CASRGGEPGNTIYF
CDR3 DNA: TGTGCCAGCCGCGGGGGTGAGCCTGGAAACACCATATATTTT

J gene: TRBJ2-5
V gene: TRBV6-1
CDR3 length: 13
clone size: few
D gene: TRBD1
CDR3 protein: CASRGQGLETQYF
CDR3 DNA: TGTGCCAGCAGGGGACAGGGGCTCGAGACCCAGTACTTC

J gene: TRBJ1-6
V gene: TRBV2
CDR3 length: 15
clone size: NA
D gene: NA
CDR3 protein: CASKVSSSYNSPLHF
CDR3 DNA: TGTGCCAGCAAGGTCTCTAGCTCCTATAATTCACCCCTCCACTTT

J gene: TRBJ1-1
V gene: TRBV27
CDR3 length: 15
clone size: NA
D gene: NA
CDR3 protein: CASRLGAGKGTEAFF
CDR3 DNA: TGTGCCAGCAGGCTGGGGGCAGGGAAAGGCACTGAAGCTTTCTTT

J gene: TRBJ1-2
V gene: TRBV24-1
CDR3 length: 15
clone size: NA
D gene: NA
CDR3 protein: CATSDYNSDNYGYTF
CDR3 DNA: TGTGCCACCAGTGATTATAACAGCGATAACTATGGCTACACCTTC

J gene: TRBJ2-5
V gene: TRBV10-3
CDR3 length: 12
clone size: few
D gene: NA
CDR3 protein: CAISEFQETQYF
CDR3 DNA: TGTGCCATAAGTGAATTCCAAGAGACCCAGTACTTC

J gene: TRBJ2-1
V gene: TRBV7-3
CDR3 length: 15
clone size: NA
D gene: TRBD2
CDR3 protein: CASSLSGIGYNEQFF
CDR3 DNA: TGTGCCAGCAGTTTGAGCGGGATTGGCTACAATGAGCAGTTCTTC

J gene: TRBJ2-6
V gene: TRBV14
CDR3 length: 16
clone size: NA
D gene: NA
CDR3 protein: CASSRGAGRGANVLTF
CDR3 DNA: TGTGCCAGCAGCCGAGGGGCGGGGCGAGGGGCCAACGTCCTGACTTTC

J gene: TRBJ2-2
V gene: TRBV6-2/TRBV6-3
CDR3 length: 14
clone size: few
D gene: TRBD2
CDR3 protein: CASNRLAVAGELFF
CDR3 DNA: TGTGCCAGCAACAGACTAGCGGTTGCCGGGGAGCTGTTTTTT

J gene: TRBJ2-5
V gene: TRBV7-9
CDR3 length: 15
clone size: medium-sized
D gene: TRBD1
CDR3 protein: CASSDPRGRGETQYF
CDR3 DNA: TGTGCCAGCAGCGACCCTAGGGGGCGCGGCGAGACCCAGTACTTC

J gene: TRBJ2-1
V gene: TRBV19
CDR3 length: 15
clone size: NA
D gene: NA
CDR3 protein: CASSGSHQSYNEQFF
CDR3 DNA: TGTGCCAGTAGCGGTAGCCACCAATCCTACAATGAGCAGTTCTTC

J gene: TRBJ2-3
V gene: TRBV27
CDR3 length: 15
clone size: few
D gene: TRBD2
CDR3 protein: CASSPLAGVPDTQYF
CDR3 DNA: TGTGCCAGCAGTCCACTAGCGGGAGTACCAGATACGCAGTATTTT

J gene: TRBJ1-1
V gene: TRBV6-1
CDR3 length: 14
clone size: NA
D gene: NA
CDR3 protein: CASSAEGLSTEAFF
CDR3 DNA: TGTGCCAGCAGTGCAGAGGGTCTGAGCACTGAAGCTTTCTTT

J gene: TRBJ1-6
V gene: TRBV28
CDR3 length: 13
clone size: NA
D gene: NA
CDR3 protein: CASSLSPHVTLHF
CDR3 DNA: TGTGCCAGCAGTTTATCCCCCCATGTCACCCTCCACTTT

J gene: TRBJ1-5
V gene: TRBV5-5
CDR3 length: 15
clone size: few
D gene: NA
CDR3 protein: CASSPTVYSNQPQHF
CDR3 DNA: TGTGCCAGCAGCCCGACAGTCTATAGCAATCAGCCCCAGCATTTT